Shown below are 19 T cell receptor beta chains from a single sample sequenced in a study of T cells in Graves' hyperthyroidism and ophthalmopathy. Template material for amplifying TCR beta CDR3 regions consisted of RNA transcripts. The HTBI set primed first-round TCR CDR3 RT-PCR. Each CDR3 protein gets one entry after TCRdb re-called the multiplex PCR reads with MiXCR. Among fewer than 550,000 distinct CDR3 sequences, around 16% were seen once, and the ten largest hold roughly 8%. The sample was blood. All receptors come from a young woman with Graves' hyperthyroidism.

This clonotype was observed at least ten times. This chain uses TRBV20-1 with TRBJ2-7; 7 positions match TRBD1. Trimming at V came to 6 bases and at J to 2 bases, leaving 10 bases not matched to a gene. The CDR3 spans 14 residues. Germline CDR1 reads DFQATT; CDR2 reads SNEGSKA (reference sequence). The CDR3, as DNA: TGCAGTGCCAGACCGGACAGGACTCCCTACGAGCAGTACTTC. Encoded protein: CSARPDRTPYEQYF.

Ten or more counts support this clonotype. CDR3 sequence: CASSARGPRHMNTEAFF. For the CDR3, the DNA is TGCGCCAGCAGCGCCCGGGGTCCGCGACATATGAACACTGAAGCTTTCTTT. The chain joins TRBV4-1 to TRBJ1-1; no firm D call. This CDR3 is 17 amino acids long. Trimming shortened V by 5 bases and J by 0 bases, and 19 bases separated the two germline ends. Germline V gene data show CDR1 as MGHRA and CDR2 as YSYEKL.

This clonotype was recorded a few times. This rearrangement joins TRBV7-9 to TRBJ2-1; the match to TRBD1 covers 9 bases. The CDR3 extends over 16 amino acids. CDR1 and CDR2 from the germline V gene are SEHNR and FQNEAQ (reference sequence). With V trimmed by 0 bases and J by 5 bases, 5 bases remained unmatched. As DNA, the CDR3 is TGTGCCAGCAGCTTAGCGTGGACAGGGGCGGACAATGAGCAGTTCTTC. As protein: CASSLAWTGADNEQFF.

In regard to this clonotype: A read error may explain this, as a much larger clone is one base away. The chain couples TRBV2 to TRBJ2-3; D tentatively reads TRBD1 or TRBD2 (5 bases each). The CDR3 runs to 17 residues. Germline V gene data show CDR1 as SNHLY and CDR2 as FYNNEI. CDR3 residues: CVSSPVMGEFGTDTQYF. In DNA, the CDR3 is TGTGTCAGCTCCCCCGTGATGGGGGAGTTTGGCACAGATACGCAGTATTTT.

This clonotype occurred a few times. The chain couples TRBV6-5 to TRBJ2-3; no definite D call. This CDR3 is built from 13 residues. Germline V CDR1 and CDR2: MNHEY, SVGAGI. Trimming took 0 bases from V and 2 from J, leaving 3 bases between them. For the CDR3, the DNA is TGTGCCAGCAGTTACTCCCCCACAGATACGCAGTATTTT. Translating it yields CASSYSPTDTQYF.

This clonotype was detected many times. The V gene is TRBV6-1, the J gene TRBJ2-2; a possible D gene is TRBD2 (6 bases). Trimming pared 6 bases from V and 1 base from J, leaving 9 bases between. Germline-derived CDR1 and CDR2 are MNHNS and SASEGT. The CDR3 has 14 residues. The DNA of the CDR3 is TGTGCCAGCAGAGCGGGCTTGAACACCGGGGAGCTGTTTTTT. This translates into CASRAGLNTGELFF.

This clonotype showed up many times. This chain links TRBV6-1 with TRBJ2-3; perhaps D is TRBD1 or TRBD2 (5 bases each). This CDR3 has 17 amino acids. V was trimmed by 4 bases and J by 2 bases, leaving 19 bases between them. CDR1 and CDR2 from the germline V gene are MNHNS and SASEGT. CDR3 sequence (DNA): TGTGCCAGCAGTGGGGGACGGACACCAGAGGACACAGATACGCAGTATTTT. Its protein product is CASSGGRTPEDTDTQYF.

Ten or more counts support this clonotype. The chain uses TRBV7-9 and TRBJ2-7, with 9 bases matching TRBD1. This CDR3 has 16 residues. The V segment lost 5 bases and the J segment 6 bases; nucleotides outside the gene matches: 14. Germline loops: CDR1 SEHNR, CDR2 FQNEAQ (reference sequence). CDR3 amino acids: CASSLRRDRVDREQYF. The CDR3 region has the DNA TGTGCCAGCAGCCTACGCCGGGACAGGGTGGACCGCGAGCAGTACTTC.

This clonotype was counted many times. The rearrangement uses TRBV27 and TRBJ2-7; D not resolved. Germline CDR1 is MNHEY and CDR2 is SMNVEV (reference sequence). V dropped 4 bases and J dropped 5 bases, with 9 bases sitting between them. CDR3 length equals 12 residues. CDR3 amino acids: CASSSVGDEQYF. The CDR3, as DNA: TGTGCCAGCAGTTCAGTGGGCGACGAGCAGTACTTC.

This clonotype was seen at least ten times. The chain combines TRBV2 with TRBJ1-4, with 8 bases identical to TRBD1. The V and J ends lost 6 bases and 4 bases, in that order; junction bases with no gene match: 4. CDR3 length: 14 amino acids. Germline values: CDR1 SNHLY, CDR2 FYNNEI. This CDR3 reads CASSRGQGNEKLFF. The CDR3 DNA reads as TGTGCCAGCAGCAGGGGGCAGGGTAATGAAAAACTGTTTTTT.

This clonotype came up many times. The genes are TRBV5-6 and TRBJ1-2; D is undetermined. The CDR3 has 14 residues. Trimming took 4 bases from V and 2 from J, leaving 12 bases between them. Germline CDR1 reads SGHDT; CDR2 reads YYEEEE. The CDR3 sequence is CASSHRNTNYGYTF. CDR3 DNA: TGTGCCAGCAGCCACCGGAACACGAACTATGGCTACACCTTC. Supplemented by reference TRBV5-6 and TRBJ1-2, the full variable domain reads DAGVTQSPTHLIKTRGQQVTLRCSPKSGHDTVSWYQQALGQGPQFIFQYYEEEERQRGNFPDRFSGHQFPNYSSELNVNALLLGDSALYLCASSHRNTNYGYTFGSGTRLTVV.

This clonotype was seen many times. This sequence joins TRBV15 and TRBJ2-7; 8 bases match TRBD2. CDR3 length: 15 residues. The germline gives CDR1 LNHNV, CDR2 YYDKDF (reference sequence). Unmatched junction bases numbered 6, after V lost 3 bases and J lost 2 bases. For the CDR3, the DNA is TGTGCCACCAGCAGTGGGAGGGGACTAGCCTACGAGCAGTACTTC. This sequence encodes CATSSGRGLAYEQYF.

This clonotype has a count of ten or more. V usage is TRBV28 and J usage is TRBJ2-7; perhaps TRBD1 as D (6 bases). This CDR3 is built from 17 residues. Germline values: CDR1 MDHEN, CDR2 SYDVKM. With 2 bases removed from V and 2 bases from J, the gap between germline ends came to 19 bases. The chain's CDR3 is CASSLIIGSGDPYEQYF. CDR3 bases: TGTGCCAGCAGTTTAATTATCGGGTCAGGGGATCCCTACGAGCAGTACTTC.

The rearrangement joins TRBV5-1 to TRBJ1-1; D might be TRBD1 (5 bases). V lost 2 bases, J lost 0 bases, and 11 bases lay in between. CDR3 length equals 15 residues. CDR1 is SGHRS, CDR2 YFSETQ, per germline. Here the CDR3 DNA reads TGCGCCAGCAGCTTCGGGGACGCCTTGAACACTGAAGCTTTCTTT. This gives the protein CASSFGDALNTEAFF.

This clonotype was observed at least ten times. In DNA form, the CDR3 reads TGTGCCAGCAGTTCCCGGTTGGGGGGACAGGGAGGCGAGCAGTACTTC. Translated, it gives CASSSRLGGQGGEQYF. The rearrangement joins TRBV28 to TRBJ2-7, with 9 bases that match TRBD1. With V trimmed by 4 bases and J by 6 bases, 13 bases remained unmatched. The CDR3 has 16 residues. Germline V gene data show CDR1 as MDHEN and CDR2 as SYDVKM.

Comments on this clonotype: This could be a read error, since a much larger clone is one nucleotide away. CDR3 DNA: TGTGCCAGCAGCCTATCGGGAGAAGCTTCCTTT. Encoded protein: CASSLSGEASF. The chain is built from TRBV12-3 or TRBV12-4 and TRBJ1-1; D not certain. The CDR3 runs 11 residues.

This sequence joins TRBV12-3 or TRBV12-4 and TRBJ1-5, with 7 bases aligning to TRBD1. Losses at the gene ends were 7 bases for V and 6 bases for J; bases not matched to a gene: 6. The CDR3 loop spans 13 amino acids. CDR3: CASKLQGSQPQHF. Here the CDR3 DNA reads TGTGCCAGCAAATTACAGGGGTCTCAGCCCCAGCATTTT.

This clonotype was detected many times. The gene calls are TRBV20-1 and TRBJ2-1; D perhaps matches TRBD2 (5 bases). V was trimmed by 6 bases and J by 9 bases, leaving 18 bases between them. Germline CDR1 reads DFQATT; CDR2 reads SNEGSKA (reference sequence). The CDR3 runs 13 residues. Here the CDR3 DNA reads TGCAGTGCCGCCCGGGATATCGTATTTGAGCAGTTCTTC. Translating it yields CSAARDIVFEQFF.

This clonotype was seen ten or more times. For the CDR3, the DNA is TGTATCCTCGTAGGAGGAGACACTGAAGCTTTCTTT. Its protein is CILVGGDTEAFF. This rearrangement joins TRBV6-1 to TRBJ1-1; no definite D call. Looked up from germline, CDR1 is MNHNS and CDR2 is SASEGT. CDR3 length equals 12 residues.